This T cell receptor (beta chain) was captured by sequencing in a study of CD8 T cells in Susac syndrome. CDR1 and CDR2 (germline): SQVTM, ANQGSEA. This CDR3 is 10 amino acids long. The V gene end was trimmed by 4 bases and the J gene end by 7 bases; junction bases not matched to a gene: 1. Reverse transcription used roughly 0.45 to 1 ug RNA and random hexamers. Amplification of TCR beta CDR3 across 54 Vbeta and 13 Jbeta was performed with immunoSEQ multiplex PCR. Each CDR3 protein is one row after TCRdb ran MiXCR on the immunoSEQ multiplex PCR reads. The profile shows 150,000 to 200,000 distinct CDR3 sequences, approximately 94% of them singletons. The authors carried out high-throughput sequencing of TCR beta. They applied it to CD8+ and CD4+ T cells obtained from blood.

The rearrangement links TRBV29-1 to TRBJ2-7; 7 nucleotides align to TRBD1. Sequencing was done on a sample of CD4+ T cells from PBMCs. This clonotype originated in a human donor with multiple sclerosis. CDR3: CSVGTGEQYF. The CDR3 DNA follows: TGCAGCGTTGGGACAGGAGAGCAGTACTTC.